The source of this T cell receptor beta chain is a study of blood T cell repertoires in COVID-19. Study at large: The analysed material was cDNA or gDNA that came from T cells, B-cell-depleted T cells, or PBMCs.

Note on this clone: Mismatch with germline at one junction end may stem from a read error.

The protocol was immunoSEQ multiplex PCR, while the TCRdb copy is restricted to in-frame clones and leaves out a portion. The repertoire consists of about 670,000 clones, with 85% to 90% occurring once and the leading ten covering approximately 0.3%. In germline, CDR1 is LGHDT, CDR2 YNNKEL (reference sequence). This CDR3 has 15 amino acids. This rearrangement joins TRBV3-1 (or the pseudogene TRBV3-2) to TRBJ2-1, with 7 bases matching TRBD1. The sample consisted of peripheral blood. The TCR was taken from a woman aged 18-29 years with acute or convalescent COVID-19. The CDR3 DNA follows: TGTGCCAGTAGCCCTAAGGGACAGCTTATAGATGAGCAGTTCTTC. As protein: CASSPKGQLIDEQFF.